This T cell receptor (beta chain) came from a study of shared clonotypes between healthy human individuals. Profiling relied on immunoSEQ multiplex PCR, and the TCRdb table lists in-frame clones only, not all of them. Of more than 2,000,000 clones listed, around nine tenths are singletons. The CDR3 totals 13 residues. CDR1 is MNHNS and CDR2 is SASEGT in the germline V gene. V was clipped by 6 bases and J by 6 bases, with 14 bases between them. The sample consisted of naive CD4+ T cells sorted from blood. Subset meaning: CD45RA+ positively selected. The TCR originated in a man in his late teens or twenties in good health. The chain links TRBV6-1 to TRBJ1-1; no clear D. The CDR3 protein is CASRTPSAPEAFF. The DNA of the CDR3 is TGTGCCAGCAGGACACCATCCGCACCTGAAGCTTTCTTT.